This TCR beta chain was found in a study of a mutant IDH1 vaccine in newly diagnosed glioma. Study details: Vaccinations were initiated 4-6 weeks following radiotherapy alone, or were given together with temozolomide cycles. Sex among treated patients split about 60% male, around 40% female; mean age was around 40 years.

Sample time point: week 23, last vaccination. One vaccine dose held 300 ug of mutant IDH1 20-mer peptide and came with topical imiquimod. As for this clone: Its antigen is still unknown.

Study-wide results and limits: Changes in top peripheral clonotypes did not appear linked to pseudoprogression.

Some clones are missing from TCRdb's copy, which holds only in-frame ones; the method was immunoSEQ multiplex PCR. The table shows 25,000 to 35,000 clones, with over 80% occurring only once. Specimen: PBMCs, collected from a glioma patient whose treatment included an IDH1 peptide vaccine. The TCR was taken from a woman aged 18-29 years with glioma.

The CDR3 DNA reads as TGTGCCAGCAGCGGAGGGGTTGGGGACATTCAGTACTTC. Protein sequence: CASSGGVGDIQYF. V is TRBV7-8 and J is TRBJ2-4; a possible D gene is TRBD2 (6 bases). The germline gives CDR1 SGHVS, CDR2 FQNEAQ. The ends were cut back, 5 bases at V and 8 bases at J, with 13 bases in the middle. This CDR3 comprises 13 residues.